This T cell receptor beta chain originates from a study of T cell clonality in common variable immunodeficiency. Sequencing used immunoSEQ multiplex PCR; TCRdb keeps in-frame clones, though not all of them. Listed for the sample are approximately 64,000 clones, none seen a single time. This clone has ten or more counts. Its antigen remains unidentified. The observed sequence ends 3 residues before the CDR3 terminus, with the missing tail filled in from the germline J gene. Study conclusions and caveats: Compared with healthy controls, CVID subjects showed increased TCRbeta clonality, mostly in about a third. Fewer TCRbeta clones were shared among CVID subjects than controls. In common variable immunodeficiency, TCR beta chains reportedly carried fewer deletions and N-nucleotide insertions.

CDR1 is SGHVS, CDR2 FQNEAQ, per germline. The length of the CDR3 is 13 residues. Trimming removed 8 bases at V and 5 bases at J, with 16 bases between. This receptor was identified in a person aged 18 to 70 in good health. The chain uses TRBV7-8 and TRBJ2-7, with D possibly TRBD2 on 5 matching bases. Material for sequencing was peripheral blood mononuclear cells. The covered CDR3 bases are TGTGCCAGCTCCTCCGGGGTATTCAACGAG. Its protein product is CASSSGVFNE. The complete CDR3 sequence is CASSSGVFNEQYF. The variable domain in full, completed from reference TRBV7-8 and TRBJ2-7, reads GAGVSQSPRYKVAKRGQDVALRCDPISGHVSLFWYQQALGQGPEFLTYFQNEAQLDKSGLPSDRFFAERPEGSVSTLKIQRTQQEDSAVYLCASSSGVFNEQYFGPGTRLTVT.